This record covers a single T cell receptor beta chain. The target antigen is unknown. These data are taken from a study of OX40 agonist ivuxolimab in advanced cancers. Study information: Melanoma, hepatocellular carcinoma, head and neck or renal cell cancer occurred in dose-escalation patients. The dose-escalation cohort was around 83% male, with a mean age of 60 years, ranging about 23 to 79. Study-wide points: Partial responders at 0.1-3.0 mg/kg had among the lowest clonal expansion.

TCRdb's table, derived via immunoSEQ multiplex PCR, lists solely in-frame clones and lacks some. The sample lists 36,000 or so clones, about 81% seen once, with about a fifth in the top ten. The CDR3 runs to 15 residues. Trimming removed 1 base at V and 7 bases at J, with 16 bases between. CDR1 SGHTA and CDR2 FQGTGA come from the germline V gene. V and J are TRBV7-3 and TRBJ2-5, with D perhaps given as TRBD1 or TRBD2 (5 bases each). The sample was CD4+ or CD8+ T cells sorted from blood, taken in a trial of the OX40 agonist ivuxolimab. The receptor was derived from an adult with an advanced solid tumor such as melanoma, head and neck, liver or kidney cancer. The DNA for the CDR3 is TGTGCCAGCAGCTTAAGTCCGGGGACCGAAGGGACCCAGTACTTC. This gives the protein CASSLSPGTEGTQYF.